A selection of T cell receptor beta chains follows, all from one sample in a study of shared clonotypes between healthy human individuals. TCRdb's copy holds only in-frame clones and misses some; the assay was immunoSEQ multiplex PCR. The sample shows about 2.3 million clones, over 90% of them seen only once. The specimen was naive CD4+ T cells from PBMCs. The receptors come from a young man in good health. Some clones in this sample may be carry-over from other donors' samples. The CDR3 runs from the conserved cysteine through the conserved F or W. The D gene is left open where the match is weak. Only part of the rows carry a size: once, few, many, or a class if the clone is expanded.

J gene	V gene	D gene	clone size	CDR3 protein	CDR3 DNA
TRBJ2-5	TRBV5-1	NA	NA	CASRASEETQYF	TGCGCCAGCAGGGCTAGCGAAGAGACCCAGTACTTC
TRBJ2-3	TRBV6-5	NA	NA	CASSTWTGTDTQYF	TGTGCCAGCAGTACGTGGACAGGCACAGATACGCAGTATTTT
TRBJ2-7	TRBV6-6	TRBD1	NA	CASSKGQGAVSYEQYF	TGTGCCAGCAGTAAGGGACAGGGGGCAGTTTCCTACGAGCAGTACTTC
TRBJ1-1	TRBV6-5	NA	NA	CASSFSRAGSTEAFF	TGTGCCAGCAGTTTTTCCCGGGCGGGGAGCACTGAAGCTTTCTTT
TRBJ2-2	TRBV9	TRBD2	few	CASSVGLAGNTGELFF	TGTGCCAGCAGCGTAGGGCTAGCGGGAAACACCGGGGAGCTGTTTTTT
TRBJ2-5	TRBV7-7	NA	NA	CASSPQLTKETQYF	TGTGCCAGCAGCCCACAGCTGACGAAAGAGACCCAGTACTTC
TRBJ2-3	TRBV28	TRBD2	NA	CASSPGGITSSSTDTQYF	TGTGCCAGCAGTCCGGGGGGGATCACTTCCTCTAGCACAGATACGCAGTATTTT
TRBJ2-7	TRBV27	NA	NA	CASSLLRASSYEQYF	TGTGCCAGCAGTTTATTGAGGGCAAGCTCCTACGAGCAGTACTTC
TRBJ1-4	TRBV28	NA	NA	CASGGVGGNEKLFF	TGTGCCAGCGGAGGGGTGGGAGGTAATGAAAAACTGTTTTTT
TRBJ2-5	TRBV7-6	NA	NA	CASSFIETQYF	TGTGCCAGCAGCTTCATAGAGACCCAGTACTTC
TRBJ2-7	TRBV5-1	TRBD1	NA	CASSLDPGQGSYEQYF	TGCGCCAGCAGCTTGGATCCGGGACAGGGATCCTACGAGCAGTACTTC
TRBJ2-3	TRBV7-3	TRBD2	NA	CASSRYRDYPPGTQYF	TGTGCCAGCAGCCGCTACCGGGACTACCCCCCAGGGACGCAGTATTTT
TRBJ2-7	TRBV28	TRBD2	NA	CASSDPASGRVNEQYF	TGTGCCAGCAGCGACCCCGCTAGCGGGAGGGTGAACGAGCAGTACTTC
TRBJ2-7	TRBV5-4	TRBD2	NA	CASSLGRTSGLYEQYF	TGTGCCAGCAGCTTGGGTAGGACTAGCGGGCTATACGAGCAGTACTTC
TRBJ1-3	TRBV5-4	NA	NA	CASSEGPPTSPPGNTIYF	TGTGCCAGCAGCGAAGGGCCCCCGACTTCACCTCCTGGAAACACCATATATTTT
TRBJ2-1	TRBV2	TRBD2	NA	CASALAGCHEQFF	TGTGCCAGCGCACTAGCGGGATGTCATGAGCAGTTCTTC
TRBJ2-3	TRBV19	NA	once	CASSTRTATDTQYF	TGTGCCAGTAGTACCCGGACAGCCACAGATACGCAGTATTTT
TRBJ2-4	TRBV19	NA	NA	CASNDRGNIQYF	TGTGCCAGTAATGACCGAGGAAACATTCAGTACTTC
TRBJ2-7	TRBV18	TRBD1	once	CASSPGTGLIYEQYF	TGTGCCAGCTCACCTGGGACAGGACTAATCTACGAGCAGTACTTC
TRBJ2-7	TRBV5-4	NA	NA	CASSWGDSVVLYEQYF	TGTGCCAGCAGCTGGGGGGACAGCGTCGTACTTTACGAGCAGTACTTC
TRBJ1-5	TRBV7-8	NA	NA	CASSPTRTQPQHF	TGTGCCAGCAGCCCTACGCGAACTCAGCCCCAGCATTTT
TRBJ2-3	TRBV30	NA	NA	CAWASSGDTQYF	TGTGCCTGGGCAAGTAGCGGAGATACGCAGTATTTT
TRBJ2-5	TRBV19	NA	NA	CASSMTRRFQETQYF	TGTGCCAGTAGTATGACCAGGCGGTTCCAAGAGACCCAGTACTTC
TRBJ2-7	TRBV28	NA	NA	CASSSPGEPYEQYF	TGTGCCAGCAGTTCCCCGGGAGAACCCTACGAGCAGTACTTC
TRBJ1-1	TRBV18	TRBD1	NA	CASSPLTGGETEAFF	TGTGCCAGCTCACCACTGACAGGGGGCGAAACTGAAGCTTTCTTT
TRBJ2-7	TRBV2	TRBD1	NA	CASTGQGHSYEQYF	TGTGCCAGCACCGGACAGGGGCACTCCTACGAGCAGTACTTC
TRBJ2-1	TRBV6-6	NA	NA	CASSYDGGRGNEQFF	TGTGCCAGCAGTTACGACGGGGGGCGCGGCAATGAGCAGTTCTTC
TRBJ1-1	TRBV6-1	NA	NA	CASSEARYQAFF	TGTGCCAGCAGTGAAGCGCGATACCAAGCTTTCTTT
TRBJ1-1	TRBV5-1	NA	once	CASSYRVNTEAFF	TGCGCCAGCAGCTACAGGGTCAACACTGAAGCTTTCTTT
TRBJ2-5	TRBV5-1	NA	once	CASRRGLAPQETQYF	TGCGCCAGCCGTAGAGGGCTAGCCCCACAAGAGACCCAGTACTTC
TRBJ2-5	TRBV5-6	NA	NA	CASSSPARQETQYF	TGTGCCAGCAGCTCCCCCGCCCGACAAGAGACCCAGTACTTC
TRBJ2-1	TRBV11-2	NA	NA	CASSLTGYSYNEQFF	TGTGCCAGCAGCTTGACGGGGTACTCCTACAATGAGCAGTTCTTC
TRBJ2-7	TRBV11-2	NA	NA	CASSWMGGGDSIYSYEQYF	TGTGCCAGCAGCTGGATGGGTGGCGGGGACAGTATATATTCTTACGAGCAGTACTTC
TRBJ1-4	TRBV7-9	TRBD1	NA	CASSLRGTVYNEKLFF	TGTGCCAGCAGCTTAAGGGGGACAGTATATAATGAAAAACTGTTTTTT
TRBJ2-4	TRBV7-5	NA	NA	CARTGGGTPIIQYF	TGTGCCAGAACGGGGGGAGGCACCCCTATCATTCAGTACTTC